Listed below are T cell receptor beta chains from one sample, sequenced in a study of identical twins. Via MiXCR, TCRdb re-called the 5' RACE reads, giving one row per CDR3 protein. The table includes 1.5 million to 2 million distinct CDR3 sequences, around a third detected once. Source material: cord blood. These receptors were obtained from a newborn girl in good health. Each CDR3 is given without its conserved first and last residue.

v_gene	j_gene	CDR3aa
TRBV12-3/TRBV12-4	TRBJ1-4	ASSTTGGKEKLF
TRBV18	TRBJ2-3	ASSSTSGTTTDTQY
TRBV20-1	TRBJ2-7	SAREGLAGSYEQY
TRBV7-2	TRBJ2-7	ASSLGTSRSYEQY
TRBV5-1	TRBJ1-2	ASSCRVGFYGYT
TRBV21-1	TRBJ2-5	ASSKERGEETQY
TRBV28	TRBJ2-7	ASRPAGTGDYEQY
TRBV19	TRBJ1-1	ASSTGARTEAF
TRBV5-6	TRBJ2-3	ASSFSIQGTDTQY
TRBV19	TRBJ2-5	ASSTGLAAPQETQY
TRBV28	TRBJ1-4	ASTTWGNPNEKLF
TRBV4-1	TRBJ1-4	ASSHLAATNEKLF
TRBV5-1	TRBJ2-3	ASSLDRPGVTDTQY
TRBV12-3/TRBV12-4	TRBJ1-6	AGSFRGHNSPLH
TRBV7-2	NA	ASRTSGSSHEQY
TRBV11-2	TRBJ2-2	ASSLVAYTGELF
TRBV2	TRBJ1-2	ASRSQGRGYT
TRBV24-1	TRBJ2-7	ATSDVDEQY
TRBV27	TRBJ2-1	ASSLYIPRTSSYNEQF
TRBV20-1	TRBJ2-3	SASLVRRGADTQY
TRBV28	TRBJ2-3	ASSFGLDTDTQY
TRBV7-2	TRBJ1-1	ASSLGMTFGTEAF
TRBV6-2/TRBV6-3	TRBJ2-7	ASRQRQTSYEQY
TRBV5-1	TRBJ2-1	ASSLAWGISYNEQF
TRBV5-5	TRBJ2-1	ASSLKAHAYNEQF
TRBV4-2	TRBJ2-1	ASGPGLDRSEQF
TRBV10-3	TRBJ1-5	ATNRAANQPQH
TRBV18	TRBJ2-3	ASSPDWPDTQY
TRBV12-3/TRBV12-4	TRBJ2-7	ASSLIAGLNNEQY
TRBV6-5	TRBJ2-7	ASSYSGAFSSYEQY
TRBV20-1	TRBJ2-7	SARSRGRNYKQY
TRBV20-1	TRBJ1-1	SARVTEAF